Shown below are 17 T cell receptor beta chains from a single sample sequenced in a study of cytotoxic CD8 clonotypes in ibrutinib-treated CLL (dated by TCRdb to the early 2020s). The library was obtained by the immunoSEQ multiplex PCR assay. TCRdb obtained this table from immuneACCESS and retained in-frame rearrangements with V and J assigned. These tables miss some clones; where compared with another copy, unresolved V genes account for less than half of the shortfall, and the remainder is unexplained. The sample yields more than 200,000 clones; 70% were counted once. Roughly 15% of the sample is in the top ten clones. According to the study, the label for this sample's time point signals: approximately 2 years on ibrutinib. Sample: PBMCs, taken after 24 months of ibrutinib treatment. These receptors all come from a human donor with chronic lymphocytic leukemia.

The V and J genes are TRBV30 and TRBJ2-2, with D perhaps matching TRBD1 (6 bases). The CDR3 spans 13 residues. Germline assignment: CDR1 GTSNPN and CDR2 SVGIG (reference sequence). Trimming took off 1 base at V and 6 bases at J, with 9 bases between the two ends. CDR3 residues: CAWSGGLAGELFF. CDR3 nucleotide sequence: TGTGCCTGGAGTGGGGGGCTAGCCGGGGAGCTGTTTTTT.

V and J are TRBV28 and TRBJ2-7; 8 bases line up with TRBD1. Looked up from germline, CDR1 is MDHEN and CDR2 is SYDVKM. J gave up 4 bases and V 6 bases, and 17 bases lay outside the gene matches. The CDR3 is 17 residues long. This chain's CDR3 is CASSFVRQGAFLYEQYF. Written as DNA, the CDR3 is TGTGCCAGCAGCTTCGTCCGGCAGGGGGCCTTTCTGTACGAGCAGTACTTC. The variable domain in full, completed from reference TRBV28 and TRBJ2-7, reads DVKVTQSSRYLVKRTGEKVFLECVQDMDHENMFWYRQDPGLGLRLIYFSYDVKMKEKGDIPEGYSVSREKKERFSLILESASTNQTSMYLCASSFVRQGAFLYEQYFGPGTRLTVT.

The chain employs TRBV20-1 and TRBJ2-1, with unresolved D. Germline loops: CDR1 DFQATT, CDR2 SNEGSKA (reference sequence). Trimming took 6 bases from V and 2 from J, leaving 2 bases between them. This CDR3 contains 10 residues. CDR3 sequence reads: CSATYNEQFF. The CDR3 coding sequence is TGCAGTGCGACCTACAATGAGCAGTTCTTC.

The V gene is TRBV18, the J gene TRBJ1-1, with D possibly TRBD1 on 6 matching bases. The germline gives CDR1 KGHSH, CDR2 LQKENI. The CDR3 has 15 amino acids. Trimming left V 2 bases short and J 1 base short, with 11 bases between. This CDR3 reads CASSPWGAQNTEAFF. As DNA, the CDR3 is TGTGCCAGCTCACCATGGGGGGCTCAGAACACTGAAGCTTTCTTT.

The chain joins TRBV6-5 to TRBJ2-7, with a tentative D call TRBD1 (5 bases). CDR1 and CDR2 from the germline V gene are MNHEY and SVGAGI. V gave up 4 bases and J gave up 2 bases, with 9 bases separating them. The CDR3 extends over 13 amino acids. This CDR3 reads CASSSETAYEQYF. CDR3 coding DNA: TGTGCCAGCAGTTCGGAGACAGCCTACGAGCAGTACTTC.

This rearrangement joins TRBV19 to TRBJ1-5; D unresolved. V was clipped by 9 bases and J by 0 bases, with 21 bases between them. Germline V gene lookup returns CDR1 LNHDA and CDR2 SQIVND (reference sequence). The CDR3 covers 17 residues. Here the CDR3 DNA reads TGTGCCAGCACTTCCCCCAAGGGCCGGTATAGCAATCAGCCCCAGCATTTT. Translating gives CASTSPKGRYSNQPQHF.

This clone has only one observation. The chain uses TRBV27 and TRBJ2-3, with 9 bases identical to TRBD1. Germline V gene sequence: CDR1 MNHEY, CDR2 SMNVEV (reference sequence). Trimming at V came to 3 bases and at J to 0 bases, leaving 4 bases not matched to a gene. The CDR3 is made up of 16 amino acids. CDR3 bases: TGTGCCAGCAGTTTTCGGACAGGGGATAGCACAGATACGCAGTATTTT. This codes for CASSFRTGDSTDTQYF.

The rearrangement links TRBV29-1 to TRBJ2-2, with D perhaps matching TRBD1 or TRBD2 (5 bases each). Germline V CDR1 and CDR2: SQVTM, ANQGSEA. This CDR3 has 13 amino acids. V lost 7 bases, J lost 0 bases, and 9 bases lay in between. The CDR3 nucleotides are TGCAGCGGCCGGGACGCGAACACCGGGGAGCTGTTTTTT. Its protein is CSGRDANTGELFF.

This chain connects TRBV19 to TRBJ2-7, with a tentative D call TRBD2 (6 bases). The V end was cut by 6 bases, the J end by 4 bases, with 13 bases between. Germline CDR1 and CDR2: LNHDA and SQIVND (reference sequence). The CDR3 totals 13 residues. The CDR3 region is CASRLAGRYEQYF. The CDR3 DNA reads TGTGCCAGTAGACTAGCCGGGAGATACGAGCAGTACTTC.

CDR3 region: CASSQGLAGGNEQFF. The CDR3, as DNA: TGCGCCAGCAGCCAAGGACTAGCGGGAGGCAATGAGCAGTTCTTC. V is TRBV4-1 and J is TRBJ2-1, with 13 bases matching TRBD2. This CDR3 contains 15 residues. Trimming removed 1 base from V and 6 bases from J; junction bases left unmatched: 0. The V gene's germline CDR1 is MGHRA and CDR2 YSYEKL.

This clone has more than one count but fewer than ten. The chain is built from TRBV11-2 and TRBJ2-7; D gene unclear. The CDR3 runs to 14 residues. From germline, CDR1 is SGHAT and CDR2 FQNNGV. Trimming shortened V by 1 base and J by 0 bases, and 7 bases separated the two germline ends. The CDR3 DNA reads as TGTGCCAGCAGCTTAGGAGGCCGCTCCTACGAGCAGTACTTC. Its translation: CASSLGGRSYEQYF.

This clone was observed a single time. V is TRBV9 and J is TRBJ2-5; D is perhaps TRBD2 (6 bases). The germline V and J ends were trimmed by 3 bases and 5 bases, with 23 bases remaining between them. The germline gives CDR1 SGDLS, CDR2 YYNGEE. The CDR3 runs 17 residues. This CDR3 is CASSGSLSYRELETQYF. The CDR3 DNA follows: TGTGCCAGCAGCGGATCCCTCTCCTACCGGGAGCTTGAGACCCAGTACTTC.

J is TRBJ2-3 and V is TRBV16; 14 bases agree with TRBD2. Germline V gene sequence: CDR1 KGHSY, CDR2 FQNENV. V gave up 5 bases and J gave up 2 bases; unmatched junction bases: 9. This CDR3 comprises 18 residues. The CDR3 DNA follows: TGTGCCAGCAGCGGTCCCGGGACTAGCGGGAGATTCACAGATACGCAGTATTTT. It translates to CASSGPGTSGRFTDTQYF.

V and J are TRBV29-1 and TRBJ2-5, with D perhaps assigned TRBD1 or TRBD2 (6 bases each). V was pared by 7 bases and J by 4 bases, with 13 bases between. This CDR3 region has 12 residues. In germline, CDR1 is SQVTM, CDR2 ANQGSEA. CDR3 residues: CSAFGGPETQYF. In DNA form, the CDR3 reads TGCAGCGCGTTTGGGGGGCCAGAGACCCAGTACTTC.

The chain carries TRBV6-5 and TRBJ2-7; D might be TRBD1 (6 bases). Germline V gene data show CDR1 as MNHEY and CDR2 as SVGAGI. The CDR3 is 13 amino acids. The V end was cut by 6 bases, the J end by 4 bases, with 13 bases between. CDR3 nucleotides: TGTGCCAGCAGACCTACAGGGAAATACGAGCAGTACTTC. Translating it yields CASRPTGKYEQYF.

This clone was detected only a few times. The V and J genes are TRBV19 and TRBJ1-4, with no clear D. V dropped 7 bases and J dropped 7 bases, with 22 bases sitting between them. Germline loops: CDR1 LNHDA, CDR2 SQIVND (reference sequence). The CDR3 contains 16 residues. The CDR3: CASTSSRPLSPEKLFF. The CDR3 DNA reads TGTGCCAGTACCTCAAGTCGCCCTCTTTCGCCTGAAAAACTGTTTTTT.

The chain combines TRBV5-1 with TRBJ1-2, with 9 bases that match TRBD1. The junction had 10 bases not matched to a gene; V was cut back by 0 bases and J by 7 bases. There are 16 residues in the CDR3. CDR1 is SGHRS and CDR2 is YFSETQ in the germline V gene. Here the CDR3 reads CASSLDLQGARLGYTF. The CDR3 region has the DNA TGCGCCAGCAGCTTGGATCTACAGGGGGCAAGACTTGGCTACACCTTC.